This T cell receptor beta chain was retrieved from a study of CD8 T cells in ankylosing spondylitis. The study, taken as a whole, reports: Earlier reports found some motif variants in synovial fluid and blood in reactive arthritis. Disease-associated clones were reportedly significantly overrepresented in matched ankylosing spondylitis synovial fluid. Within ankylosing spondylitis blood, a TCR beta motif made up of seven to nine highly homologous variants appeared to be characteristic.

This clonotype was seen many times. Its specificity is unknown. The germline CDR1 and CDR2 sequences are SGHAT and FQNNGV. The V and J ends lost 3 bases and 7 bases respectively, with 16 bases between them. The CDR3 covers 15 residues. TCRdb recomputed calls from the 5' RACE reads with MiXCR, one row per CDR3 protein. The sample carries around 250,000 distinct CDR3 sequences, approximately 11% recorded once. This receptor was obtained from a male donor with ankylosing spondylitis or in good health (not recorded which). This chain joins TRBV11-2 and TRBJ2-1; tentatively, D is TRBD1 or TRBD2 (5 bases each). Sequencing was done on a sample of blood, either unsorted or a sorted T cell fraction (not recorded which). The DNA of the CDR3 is TGTGCCAGCAGCTTCCGGGGCGCCCGAGAGAATGAGCAGTTCTTC. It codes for CASSFRGARENEQFF.